Listed here are 12 T cell receptor beta chains from one sample, sequenced in a study of identical twins. Each CDR3 protein is one row after TCRdb ran MiXCR on the 5' RACE reads. The sample lists around 1.7 million distinct CDR3 sequences; roughly 35% were seen once. Source material: cord blood. The receptors come from a newborn girl in good health.

In regard to this clonotype: A read error may produce the germline difference seen at one junction end. J is TRBJ2-3 and V is TRBV20-1; TRBD1 might be the D (5 bases). The CDR3 has 11 residues. Germline CDR1 and CDR2: DFQATT and SNEGSKA (reference sequence). CDR3 in amino acids: CSATQTGTQYF. In DNA form, the CDR3 reads TGCAGTGCTACCCAAACAGGTACGCAGTATTTT.

This chain connects TRBV28 to TRBJ2-2; TRBD1 matches 11 bases. The germline gives CDR1 MDHEN, CDR2 SYDVKM. Trimming cost V 1 base and J 7 bases; bases outside gene matches: 5. The CDR3 spans 16 residues. This CDR3 reads CASSLSRTGGLGELFF. DNA of the CDR3: TGTGCCAGCAGTTTATCTCGGACAGGGGGCCTCGGGGAGCTGTTTTTT.

The chain combines TRBV5-1 with TRBJ2-3; no reliable D call. The CDR3 is 14 residues long. CDR1 is SGHRS and CDR2 is YFSETQ in the germline V gene. The V and J ends lost 0 bases and 4 bases respectively, with 9 bases between them. The CDR3 DNA reads as TGCGCCAGCAGCTTGGAGGTTCGGGCAGATACGCAGTATTTT. Protein product: CASSLEVRADTQYF.

The V call is TRBV7-2, the J call TRBJ2-7, with a possible D match to TRBD2 (5 bases). The V and J ends lost 6 bases and 0 bases respectively, with 12 bases between them. This CDR3 is 14 amino acids long. The germline V gene has CDR1 SGHTA and CDR2 FQGNSA. CDR3 nucleotide sequence: TGTGCCAGCAGTCCTAGCCTTCTCTCCTACGAGCAGTACTTC. Its protein is CASSPSLLSYEQYF.

This clonotype was counted only a few times. This rearrangement joins TRBV12-3 or TRBV12-4 to TRBJ2-4; 7 positions agree with TRBD2. The CDR3 sequence is 16 residues long. V shed 4 bases and J 0 bases; nucleotides not matched to a gene: 6. The DNA of the CDR3 is TGTGCCAGCAGTTCTAGCGGAAGTTTAGCCAAAAACATTCAGTACTTC. Protein product: CASSSSGSLAKNIQYF.

Comments on this clonotype: This may be a read error: a much more frequent sequence differs by one nucleotide. The chain recombines TRBV27 with TRBJ2-1, with 9 positions matching TRBD2. The CDR3 spans 15 residues. CDR1 is MNHEY and CDR2 is SMNVEV in the germline V gene (reference sequence). With 4 bases clipped from V and 4 bases from J, the junction kept 5 bases outside the gene matches. CDR3 DNA sequence: TGTGCCAGCAGTTCCCGGACTAGCGAGTACAATGAGCAGTTCTTC. Translation gives CASSSRTSEYNEQFF.

The J gene is TRBJ2-2, the V gene TRBV6-1; TRBD1 might be the D (5 bases). The CDR3 sequence is 14 residues long. V dropped 6 bases and J dropped 0 bases, with 8 bases sitting between them. CDR1 is MNHNS and CDR2 is SASEGT in the germline V gene. CDR3 amino acids: CASRETANTGELFF. CDR3 coding DNA: TGTGCCAGCAGAGAGACAGCGAACACCGGGGAGCTGTTTTTT.

Details on this clonotype: An end of the junction does not agree with germline; a read error may underlie this. The genes are TRBV12-3 or TRBV12-4 and TRBJ1-6; 9 bases fit TRBD1. The CDR3 has 16 residues. Here the CDR3 DNA reads TGTGCCAGCAGTTCCTCCGGGACAGGGCGTAATTCACCCCCCCACTTT. Translating it yields CASSSSGTGRNSPPHF.

The chain has TRBV9 and TRBJ2-1; TRBD2 matches at 8 bases. Per the germline V gene, CDR1 is SGDLS and CDR2 is YYNGEE. V gave up 0 bases and J gave up 4 bases; unmatched junction bases: 6. This CDR3 is 16 amino acids long. The DNA for the CDR3 is TGTGCCAGCAGCGTAGGAACGCTAGCGGGTTACAATGAGCAGTTCTTC. Translation gives CASSVGTLAGYNEQFF.

This chain connects TRBV11-2 to TRBJ2-4; D perhaps matches TRBD2 (7 bases). Germline V gene lookup returns CDR1 SGHAT and CDR2 FQNNGV. This CDR3 has 13 residues. V lost 1 base, J lost 13 bases, and 14 bases lay in between. CDR3 amino acids: CASSLGEGDEQYF. DNA of the CDR3: TGTGCCAGCAGCTTAGGGGAGGGGGATGAGCAGTACTTC.

The V and J genes are TRBV27 and TRBJ1-6; 7 nucleotides line up with TRBD1. V shed 2 bases, J shed 4 bases, and the junction held 2 bases outside the gene matches. CDR3 length: 15 amino acids. CDR1 is MNHEY, CDR2 SMNVEV, per germline (reference sequence). The CDR3 coding sequence is TGTGCCAGCAGTTTACCGACAGGGTATAATTCACCCCTCCACTTT. It yields the protein CASSLPTGYNSPLHF.

To note about this clonotype: The junction shows a germline mismatch at one end, possibly a read error. The V and J genes are TRBV10-3 and TRBJ2-7; 9 bases match TRBD2. Germline V gene sequence: CDR1 ENHRY, CDR2 SYGVKD. The CDR3 is 15 amino acids. This CDR3 reads CVISLTSGNSYEQYF. As DNA, the CDR3 is TGTGTCATCAGCTTGACTAGCGGAAACTCCTACGAGCAGTACTTC.